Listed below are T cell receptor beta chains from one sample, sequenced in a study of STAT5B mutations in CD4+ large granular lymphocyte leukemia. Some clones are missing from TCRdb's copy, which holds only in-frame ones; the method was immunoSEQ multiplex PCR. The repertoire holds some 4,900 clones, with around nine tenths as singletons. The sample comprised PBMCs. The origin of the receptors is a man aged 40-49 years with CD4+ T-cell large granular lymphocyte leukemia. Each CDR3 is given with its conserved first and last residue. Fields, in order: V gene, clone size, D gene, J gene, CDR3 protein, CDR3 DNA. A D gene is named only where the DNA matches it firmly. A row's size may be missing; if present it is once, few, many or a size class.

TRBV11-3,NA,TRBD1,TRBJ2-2,CASSPRQGADGELFF,TGTGCCAGCAGCCCCCGACAGGGGGCGGACGGGGAGCTGTTTTTT
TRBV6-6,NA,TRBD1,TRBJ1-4,CASNWGTGRAEKLFF,TGTGCCAGCAACTGGGGGACAGGGCGGGCTGAAAAACTGTTTTTT
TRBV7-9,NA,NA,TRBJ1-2,CASSLEVRAGGYTF,TGTGCCAGCAGCTTAGAAGTCAGGGCTGGTGGCTACACCTTC
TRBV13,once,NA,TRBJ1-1,CASSFPGAMITDTEAFF,TGTGCCAGCAGCTTCCCGGGGGCGATGATCACGGACACTGAAGCTTTCTTT
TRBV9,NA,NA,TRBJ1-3,CASSRSGNTIYF,TGTGCCAGCAGCCGCTCTGGAAACACCATATATTTT
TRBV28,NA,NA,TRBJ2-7,CASTLGESYEQYF,TGTGCCAGCACCTTGGGGGAATCCTACGAGCAGTACTTC
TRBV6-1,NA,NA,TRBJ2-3,CAVRDGNTDTQYF,TGTGCCGTGAGGGACGGAAACACAGATACGCAGTATTTT
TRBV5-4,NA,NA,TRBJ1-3,CASSRQTGSSGNTIYF,TGTGCCAGCAGCAGGCAGACAGGTTCCTCTGGAAACACCATATATTTT
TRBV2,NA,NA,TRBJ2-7,CASSEDQGTYEQYF,TGTGCCAGCAGTGAAGACCAGGGGACGTACGAGCAGTACTTC
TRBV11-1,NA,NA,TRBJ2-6,CASSLASGANVLTF,TGTGCCAGCAGCTTAGCGTCAGGGGCCAACGTCCTGACTTTC
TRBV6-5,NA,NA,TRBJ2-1,CASTPGTYNEQFF,TGTGCCAGCACACCGGGAACTTACAATGAGCAGTTCTTC
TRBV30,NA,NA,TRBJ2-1,CAWSVGSYNEQFF,TGTGCCTGGAGTGTCGGGAGCTACAATGAGCAGTTCTTC
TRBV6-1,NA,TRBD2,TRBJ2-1,CASSELPAGVYNEQFF,TGTGCCAGCAGTGAACTCCCAGCGGGGGTCTACAATGAGCAGTTCTTC
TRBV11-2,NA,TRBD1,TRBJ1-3,CASSLAGWTGSGNTIYF,TGTGCCAGCAGCTTAGCTGGGTGGACAGGGTCTGGAAACACCATATATTTT
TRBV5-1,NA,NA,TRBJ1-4,CASSSMTATNEKLFF,TGCGCCAGCAGCTCCATGACGGCAACTAATGAAAAACTGTTTTTT
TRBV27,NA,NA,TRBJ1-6,CASSPTGGTRGRGLHF,TGTGCCAGCAGTCCCACGGGGGGGACGAGGGGTAGGGGCCTCCACTTT
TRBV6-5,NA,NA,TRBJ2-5,CASSYSYQETQYF,TGTGCCAGCAGTTACAGTTACCAAGAGACCCAGTACTTC
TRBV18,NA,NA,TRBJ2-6,CASSPSRINSGANVLTF,TGTGCCAGCTCACCCTCCAGGATTAACTCTGGGGCCAACGTCCTGACTTTC
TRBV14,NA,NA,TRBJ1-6,CASSQDHSPLHF,TGTGCCAGCAGCCAAGATCATTCACCCCTCCACTTT
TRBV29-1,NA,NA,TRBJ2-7,CSVDIRFGTLYEQYF,TGCAGCGTTGATATTCGATTCGGGACTCTCTACGAGCAGTACTTC
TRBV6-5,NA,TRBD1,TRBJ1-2,CASGGTGLNF,TGTGCCAGCGGGGGGACAGGGCTAAACTTC
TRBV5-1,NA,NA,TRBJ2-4,CASSLGHLGIQYF,TGCGCCAGCAGCTTGGGGCACCTAGGGATTCAGTACTTC
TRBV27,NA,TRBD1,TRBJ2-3,CASSTLGRGHDTQYF,TGTGCCAGCAGTACTTTGGGCAGGGGGCATGATACGCAGTATTTT
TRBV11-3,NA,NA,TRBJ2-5,CASSLGVETQYF,TGTGCCAGCAGCTTAGGGGTAGAGACCCAGTACTTC
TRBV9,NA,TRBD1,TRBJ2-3,CASSVRGDTQYF,TGTGCCAGCAGCGTCAGGGGGGATACGCAGTATTTT
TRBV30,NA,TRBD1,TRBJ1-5,CAWATGADQPQHF,TGTGCCTGGGCCACAGGGGCCGATCAGCCCCAGCATTTT
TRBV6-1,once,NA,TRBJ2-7,CASSEDVRSYEQYF,TGTGCCAGCAGTGAAGATGTCCGCTCCTACGAGCAGTACTTC